This T cell receptor (beta chain) was obtained from a study of cytomegalovirus exposure and HLA in healthy donors. Study observations and caveats: What a later analysis reportedly showed was that an Asian-associated ancestry cluster had fewer N-insertions than the roughly 670-donor mean.

Unrecorded immune exposures were likely, despite nominal health at sampling. Per germline, CDR1 SGHAT and CDR2 FQNNGV. Losses at the gene ends were 4 bases for V and 2 bases for J; bases not matched to a gene: 6. The CDR3 spans 16 residues. The PCR used 60 Vbeta and 13 Jbeta primers. The data were produced by immunoSEQ multiplex PCR, yet TCRdb's version contains in-frame clones alone and is incomplete. The sample carries tens of thousands of clones, approximately 80% recorded once. Remarks on this clone: The antigen remains unidentified.

The sample was PBMCs. This chain connects TRBV11-2 to TRBJ2-5, with 11 nucleotides matching TRBD2. This receptor was taken from a human donor in good health. CDR3 sequence: CASSSTSGGRQETQYF. The DNA of the CDR3 is TGTGCCAGCAGCTCAACTAGCGGGGGCCGGCAAGAGACCCAGTACTTC. The whole variable domain, remainder taken from reference TRBV11-2 and TRBJ2-5, is EAGVAQSPRYKIIEKRQSVAFWCNPISGHATLYWYQQILGQGPKLLIQFQNNGVVDDSQLPKDRFSAERLKGVDSTLKIQPAKLEDSAVYLCASSSTSGGRQETQYFGPGTRLLVL.